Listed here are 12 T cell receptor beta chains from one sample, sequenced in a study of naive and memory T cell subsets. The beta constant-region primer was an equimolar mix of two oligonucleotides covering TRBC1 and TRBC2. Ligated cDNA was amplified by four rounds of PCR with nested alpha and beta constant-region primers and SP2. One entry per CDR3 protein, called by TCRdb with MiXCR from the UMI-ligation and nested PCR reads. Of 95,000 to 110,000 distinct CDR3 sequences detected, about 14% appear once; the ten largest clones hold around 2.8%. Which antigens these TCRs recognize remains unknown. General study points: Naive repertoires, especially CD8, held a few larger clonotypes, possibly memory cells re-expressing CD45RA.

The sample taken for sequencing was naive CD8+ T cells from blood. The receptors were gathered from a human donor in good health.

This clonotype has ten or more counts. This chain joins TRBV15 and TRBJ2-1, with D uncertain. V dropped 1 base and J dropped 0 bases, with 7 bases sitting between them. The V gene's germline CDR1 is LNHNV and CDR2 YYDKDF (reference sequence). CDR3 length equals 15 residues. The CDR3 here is CATSRVFGSYNEQFF. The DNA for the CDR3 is TGTGCCACCAGCAGAGTCTTTGGCTCCTACAATGAGCAGTTCTTC.

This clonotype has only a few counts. For the CDR3, the DNA is TGTGCCAGCAGCTTATCCGGCCTGGTCAAAAACATTCAGTACTTC. This sequence encodes CASSLSGLVKNIQYF. This chain uses TRBV7-9 with TRBJ2-4; D gene unclear. The CDR3 is 15 amino acids. Trimming removed 2 bases at V and 3 bases at J, with 11 bases between. CDR1 is SEHNR, CDR2 FQNEAQ, per germline (reference sequence).

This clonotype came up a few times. The CDR3 DNA reads TGTGCCAGCAGCCTAACGGATGTCAGTGAAAAACTGTTTTTT. It translates to CASSLTDVSEKLFF. This chain connects TRBV28 to TRBJ1-4; D ambiguous. The CDR3 extends over 14 amino acids. Trimming took off 6 bases at V and 7 bases at J, with 15 bases between the two ends. Germline V gene lookup returns CDR1 MDHEN and CDR2 SYDVKM.

CDR3 protein: CASNPGATGATNYGYTF. The CDR3 DNA reads as TGTGCCAGCAACCCGGGCGCCACAGGGGCAACTAACTATGGCTACACCTTC. The chain recombines TRBV5-5 with TRBJ1-2, with 7 bases identical to TRBD1. Germline values: CDR1 SGHKS, CDR2 YYEKEE (reference sequence). The trim removed 6 bases at V and 0 bases at J, leaving 14 bases unmatched. CDR3 length equals 17 residues.

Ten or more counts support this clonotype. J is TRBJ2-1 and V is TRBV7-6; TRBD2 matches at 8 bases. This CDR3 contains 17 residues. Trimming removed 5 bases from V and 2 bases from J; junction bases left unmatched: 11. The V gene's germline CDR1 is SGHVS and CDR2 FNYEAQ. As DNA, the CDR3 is TGTGCCAGCAGCCGACCTAGTAGCGGGGAACCCTACAATGAGCAGTTCTTC. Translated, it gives CASSRPSSGEPYNEQFF.

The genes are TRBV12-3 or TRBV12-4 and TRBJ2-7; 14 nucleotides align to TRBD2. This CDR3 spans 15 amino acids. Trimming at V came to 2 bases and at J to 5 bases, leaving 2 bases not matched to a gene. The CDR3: CASSLTGLAGDEQYF. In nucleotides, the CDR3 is TGTGCCAGCAGTTTAACGGGACTAGCGGGAGACGAGCAGTACTTC.

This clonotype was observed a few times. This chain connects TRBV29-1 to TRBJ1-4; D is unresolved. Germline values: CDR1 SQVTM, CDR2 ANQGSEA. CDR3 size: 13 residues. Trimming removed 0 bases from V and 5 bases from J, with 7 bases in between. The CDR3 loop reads CSVEDPYNEKLFF. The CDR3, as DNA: TGCAGCGTTGAAGATCCGTACAATGAAAAACTGTTTTTT.

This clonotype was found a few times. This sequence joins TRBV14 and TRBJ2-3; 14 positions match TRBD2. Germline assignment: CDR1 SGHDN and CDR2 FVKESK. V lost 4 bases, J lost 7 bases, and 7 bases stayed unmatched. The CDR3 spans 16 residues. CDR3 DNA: TGTGCCAGCAGCCCACCGGGACTAGCGGGGGACTATACGCAGTATTTT. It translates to CASSPPGLAGDYTQYF.

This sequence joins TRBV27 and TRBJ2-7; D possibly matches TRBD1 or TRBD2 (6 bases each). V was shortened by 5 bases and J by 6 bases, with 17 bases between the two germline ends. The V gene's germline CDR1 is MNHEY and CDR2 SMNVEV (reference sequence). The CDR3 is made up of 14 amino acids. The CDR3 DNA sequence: TGTGCCAGCAGTCCAGGAGGGGGGCTCTTCGAGCAGTACTTC. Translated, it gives CASSPGGGLFEQYF.

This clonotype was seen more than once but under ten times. CDR3 sequence (DNA): TGTGCCAGCAGCCCTATAACGTCAGCTGAAGCTTTCTTT. Encoded protein: CASSPITSAEAFF. This sequence joins TRBV11-3 and TRBJ1-1, with D unclear. Germline V gene data show CDR1 as SGHNT and CDR2 as YENEEA. CDR3 length: 13 residues. Trimming pared 5 bases from V and 6 bases from J, leaving 13 bases between.

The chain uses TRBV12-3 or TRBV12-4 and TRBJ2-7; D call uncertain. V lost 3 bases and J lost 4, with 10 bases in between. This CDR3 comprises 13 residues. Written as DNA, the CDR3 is TGTGCCAGCAGTTTCTCCAAGACTTACGAGCAGTACTTC. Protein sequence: CASSFSKTYEQYF.

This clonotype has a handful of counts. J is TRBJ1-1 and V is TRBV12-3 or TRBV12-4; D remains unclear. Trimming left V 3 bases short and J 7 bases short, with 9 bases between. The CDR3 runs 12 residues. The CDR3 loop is CASSFRAIEAFF. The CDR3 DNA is TGTGCCAGCAGTTTTCGGGCAATTGAAGCTTTCTTT.